The 24 T cell receptor beta chains given below trace back to one sample, sequenced in a study of blood T cells in healthy people across ages. Combining a sample-barcoded 5' primer with a J-beta primer mix, a second PCR ran for about 7 to 11 cycles. MiXCR, run by TCRdb on the 5' RACE reads, gives a single entry per CDR3 protein. The sample lists about 720,000 distinct CDR3 sequences; 25% were seen once. These same records also appear under a second study, on T cells of mothers and their children.

The material sequenced was blood. The receptor source for this set is a boy between 10 and 17 years old in good health.

In this sample, this clonotype turned up a few times. The chain joins TRBV4-3 to TRBJ2-1, with D unclear. This CDR3 region has 16 residues. Germline V gene lookup returns CDR1 LGHNA and CDR2 YSLEER. V lost 0 bases to trimming and J lost 9 bases, with 18 bases between them. Written as DNA, the CDR3 is TGCGCCAGCAGCCAAGATAAAGCGTTACTCACGGTTGAGCAGTTCTTC. Protein sequence: CASSQDKALLTVEQFF.

This clonotype was seen more than once but under ten times. The chain has TRBV7-9 and TRBJ2-5; D is perhaps TRBD2 (5 bases). The assigned J gene may be wrong: the sequence end matches TRBJ2-1 better. Germline V gene data show CDR1 as SEHNR and CDR2 as FQNEAQ (reference sequence). There are 15 residues in the CDR3. In nucleotides, the CDR3 is TGTGCCAGCAGCCCTAGCTCAGTGACCTACAATGAGCAGTTCTTC. This sequence encodes CASSPSSVTYNEQFF.

The chain carries TRBV5-1 and TRBJ2-1; 8 bases line up with TRBD1. This CDR3 spans 15 amino acids. Germline values: CDR1 SGHRS, CDR2 YFSETQ. Losses at the gene ends were 3 bases for V and 5 bases for J; bases not matched to a gene: 7. CDR3 DNA: TGCGCCAGCAGCTCCACAGGGGGAACCCACAATGAGCAGTTCTTC. As protein: CASSSTGGTHNEQFF. The full variable domain, rest sourced from reference TRBV5-1 and TRBJ2-1, is KAGVTQTPRYLIKTRGQQVTLSCSPISGHRSVSWYQQTPGQGLQFLFEYFSETQRNKGNFPGRFSGRQFSNSRSEMNVSTLELGDSALYLCASSSTGGTHNEQFFGPGTRLTVL.

The chain combines TRBV29-1 with TRBJ2-7; D perhaps matches TRBD1 (7 bases). Germline V gives CDR1 SQVTM, CDR2 ANQGSEA. V was trimmed by 6 bases and J by 3 bases, leaving 12 bases between them. The CDR3 consists of 12 residues. The CDR3 bases are TGCAGCGTCCACCAGGGGGGCTACGAGCAGTACTTC. It codes for CSVHQGGYEQYF.

This clonotype was counted a few times. An end of the junction does not agree with germline; a read error may underlie this. This chain connects TRBV29-1 to TRBJ2-5; the match to TRBD2 covers 7 bases. Germline CDR1 reads SQVTM; CDR2 reads ANQGSEA. The CDR3 has 12 amino acids. CDR3 DNA: TGCAGCGTTGGTGGGGGGGAAGAGGCCCAGTACTTC. It encodes CSVGGGEEAQYF.

The chain joins TRBV5-6 to TRBJ1-2; tentatively, D is TRBD1 (6 bases). CDR3 length: 14 amino acids. Germline-derived CDR1 and CDR2 are SGHDT and YYEEEE. V was shortened by 1 base and J by 4 bases, with 11 bases between the two germline ends. The CDR3 coding sequence is TGTGCCAGCAGCTTGACAGGGCGTTTCTATGGCTACACCTTC. Translation: CASSLTGRFYGYTF.

This clonotype was observed a handful of times. Here the CDR3 reads CASSYPHKEEEQYF. The CDR3 DNA reads as TGTGCCAGCAGTTACCCACACAAGGAGGAGGAGCAGTACTTC. The chain uses TRBV6-6 and TRBJ2-7; tentatively, D is TRBD2 (5 bases). This CDR3 has 14 residues. From germline, CDR1 is MNHNY and CDR2 SVGAGI (reference sequence). Trimming removed 2 bases from V and 7 bases from J, with 15 bases in between.

The CDR3 DNA reads TGTGCCAGTAGTATTTGGGGACTTTGGGAGACCCAGTACTTC. It encodes CASSIWGLWETQYF. J is TRBJ2-5 and V is TRBV19, with a tentative D call TRBD2 (6 bases). This CDR3 has 14 amino acids. Trimming cost V 3 bases and J 5 bases, with 13 bases left between them. Germline V gene data show CDR1 as LNHDA and CDR2 as SQIVND (reference sequence).

This clonotype turned up a few times. V and J are TRBV5-6 and TRBJ1-2; D gene ambiguous. Per germline, CDR1 SGHDT and CDR2 YYEEEE. This CDR3 is 13 amino acids long. V lost 2 bases, J lost 8 bases, and 13 bases lay in between. Here the CDR3 reads CASSFQSLGGYTF. For the CDR3, the DNA is TGTGCCAGCAGCTTTCAGAGTTTAGGCGGCTACACCTTC.

The chain has TRBV7-8 and TRBJ1-1; weak D call: TRBD1 (6 bases). Trimming pared 5 bases from V and 4 bases from J, leaving 14 bases between. There are 14 residues in the CDR3. Germline loops: CDR1 SGHVS, CDR2 FQNEAQ. The CDR3 reads CASSGAGAITEAFF. DNA for the CDR3: TGTGCCAGCAGCGGCGCGGGGGCGATCACTGAAGCTTTCTTT. Looking up the rest from reference TRBV7-8 and TRBJ1-1 gives the full variable domain: GAGVSQSPRYKVAKRGQDVALRCDPISGHVSLFWYQQALGQGPEFLTYFQNEAQLDKSGLPSDRFFAERPEGSVSTLKIQRTQQEDSAVYLCASSGAGAITEAFFGQGTRLTVV.

This clonotype has a handful of counts. The CDR3 spells CASGLGVSDTQYF. As DNA, the CDR3 is TGTGCCAGCGGACTTGGCGTCTCAGATACGCAGTATTTT. This chain joins TRBV27 and TRBJ2-3, with a weak D call TRBD2 (5 bases). V shed 8 bases and J shed 4 bases, with 13 bases lying between them. The length of the CDR3 is 13 residues. Germline V gene lookup returns CDR1 MNHEY and CDR2 SMNVEV (reference sequence).

This clonotype appeared a few times. The V call is TRBV24-1, the J call TRBJ2-7; D possibly corresponds to TRBD1 (5 bases). The CDR3 has 13 amino acids. Per the germline V gene, CDR1 is KGHDR and CDR2 is SFDVKD. V was trimmed by 1 base and J by 6 bases, leaving 9 bases between them. The chain's CDR3 is CATSDFDRPEQYF. The CDR3, as DNA: TGTGCCACCAGTGATTTCGACAGACCCGAGCAGTACTTC.

This chain links TRBV4-1 with TRBJ2-1; D perhaps matches TRBD1 (6 bases). The last part of the DNA fits TRBJ2-7 better; the J call may be wrong. The CDR3 extends over 15 amino acids. The germline gives CDR1 MGHRA, CDR2 YSYEKL. The CDR3 coding sequence is TGCGCCAGCAGCCAAGATCATGGACAGTTCTACGAGCAGTACTTC. As protein: CASSQDHGQFYEQYF.

This chain joins TRBV30 and TRBJ2-7; D remains ambiguous. The length of the CDR3 is 16 residues. Trimming cost V 2 bases and J 3 bases, with 20 bases left between them. Germline lookup yields CDR1 GTSNPN and CDR2 SVGIG (reference sequence). The CDR3 DNA sequence: TGTGCCTGGAGTCCCGGGTCGGTCAGGCCGATCTACGAGCAGTACTTC. Its protein is CAWSPGSVRPIYEQYF.

This rearrangement joins TRBV12-3 or TRBV12-4 to TRBJ2-2, with TRBD2 identical over 10 bases. V trimming: 4 bases; J trimming: 6 bases; junction bases outside the gene matches: 5. CDR3 size: 15 residues. CDR3 region: CASSSQRGGSGELFF. CDR3 DNA: TGTGCCAGCAGTTCCCAGCGGGGGGGCTCCGGGGAGCTGTTTTTT.

In the case of this clonotype: Mismatch with germline at one junction end may stem from a read error. The chain joins TRBV7-7 to TRBJ2-5; 10 bases agree with TRBD2. This CDR3 contains 15 residues. CDR1 and CDR2 (germline): SSHAT, FNYEAQ (reference sequence). The CDR3 protein is CASTLAGGPWETQYF. The CDR3 bases are TGTGCTAGCACCTTAGCGGGGGGACCTTGGGAGACCCAGTACTTC.

This clonotype was seen just once. A read error may produce the germline difference seen at one junction end. The chain recombines TRBV6-9 with TRBJ2-7, with a tentative D call TRBD2 (7 bases). Per germline, CDR1 MNHGY and CDR2 SVAAGI. The CDR3 length is 17 residues. Here the CDR3 DNA reads TGTGCCTGCAGTTGGGGGGGCCCGAGGCAGTGGTCCTACGAGCAGTACTTC. Its protein product is CACSWGGPRQWSYEQYF.

The J gene is TRBJ2-7, the V gene TRBV7-2; the match to TRBD2 covers 10 bases. CDR1 and CDR2 (germline): SGHTA, FQGNSA. The CDR3 extends over 19 amino acids. The J segment lost 3 bases and the V segment lost 6 bases, leaving 20 bases of the junction unmatched. In DNA form, the CDR3 reads TGTGCCAGCAGTCTAGTAGAGGGTCTAGCGGGGGCCCCCAGCTACGAGCAGTACTTC. Translation: CASSLVEGLAGAPSYEQYF.

V usage is TRBV20-1 and J usage is TRBJ2-3, with a tentative D call TRBD2 (6 bases). CDR3 length: 15 amino acids. The V end was cut by 1 base, the J end by 2 bases, with 13 bases between. Per germline, CDR1 DFQATT and CDR2 SNEGSKA (reference sequence). In DNA, the CDR3 is TGCAGTGCTAGAGTGGCTAGCGTTTACACAGATACGCAGTATTTT. Residues: CSARVASVYTDTQYF.

The sample holds a few counts of this clonotype. The CDR3 DNA sequence: TGCGCCAGCAGCTCGGACCGACGGGGTGTTGAGCAGTACTTC. Translation gives CASSSDRRGVEQYF. The chain has TRBV5-1 and TRBJ2-5, with D tentatively TRBD2 (5 bases). This CDR3 region has 14 residues. The V gene's germline CDR1 is SGHRS and CDR2 YFSETQ. V was cut by 3 bases and J by 11 bases, with 20 bases left in between.

This clonotype was seen at least ten times. This chain's CDR3 is CASSPPGSYNEQFF. In nucleotides, the CDR3 is TGTGCCAGCAGCCCCCCTGGCTCCTACAATGAGCAGTTCTTC. The V gene is TRBV28, the J gene TRBJ2-1; D remains unclear. The CDR3 has 14 amino acids. With 6 bases removed from V and 0 bases from J, the gap between germline ends came to 9 bases. CDR1 and CDR2 (germline): MDHEN, SYDVKM.

The chain combines TRBV18 with TRBJ2-1, with TRBD1 matching 7 bases. This CDR3 contains 14 residues. Germline CDR1 is KGHSH and CDR2 is LQKENI. V trimming: 3 bases; J trimming: 6 bases; junction bases outside the gene matches: 5. The CDR3 loop is CASSPRGQVNEQFF. CDR3 bases: TGTGCCAGCTCACCTAGGGGGCAGGTCAATGAGCAGTTCTTC.

The chain has TRBV12-3 or TRBV12-4 and TRBJ2-1; 11 bases map to TRBD2. This CDR3 spans 15 amino acids. V dropped 7 bases and J dropped 4; count of bases not matched to a gene: 6. The CDR3 DNA is TGTGCCAGCAAAACGGGACTAGCGGTTTACAATGAGCAGTTCTTC. Translating it yields CASKTGLAVYNEQFF.

This clonotype was counted many times. V gene TRBV7-6 combines with J gene TRBJ2-1, with 12 nucleotides matching TRBD2. From germline, CDR1 is SGHVS and CDR2 FNYEAQ. CDR3 size: 15 residues. V dropped 4 bases and J dropped 7; count of bases not matched to a gene: 5. The CDR3: CASSSSGGAVNEQFF. Here the CDR3 DNA reads TGTGCCAGCAGCTCTAGCGGGGGGGCCGTTAATGAGCAGTTCTTC.